This TCR beta chain was sequenced in a study of cytomegalovirus exposure and HLA in healthy donors. Notes on this clone: Its antigen is not identified.

Germline CDR1 is SGHRS and CDR2 is YFSETQ. This CDR3 is 15 amino acids long. After removal of 1 base from V and 2 bases from J, the junction contained 1 base not matched to a gene. PCR amplification relied on 60 Vbeta primers (plus 13 Jbeta primers). Produced via immunoSEQ multiplex PCR; TCRdb's table is partial and in-frame only. Among more than 95,000 clones listed, roughly a sixth were seen once. Study results and limitations: Reported findings show TCR beta sequences accurately forecast HLA-A and HLA-B alleles in most subjects.

Input material: PBMCs. The clonotype comes from a female donor in good health and CMV-seropositive. The rearrangement joins TRBV5-1 to TRBJ2-7; 12 nucleotides align to TRBD2. The CDR3: CASSLTSGRPYEQYF. The CDR3 nucleotides read TGCGCCAGCAGCTTGACTAGCGGGAGGCCCTACGAGCAGTACTTC.